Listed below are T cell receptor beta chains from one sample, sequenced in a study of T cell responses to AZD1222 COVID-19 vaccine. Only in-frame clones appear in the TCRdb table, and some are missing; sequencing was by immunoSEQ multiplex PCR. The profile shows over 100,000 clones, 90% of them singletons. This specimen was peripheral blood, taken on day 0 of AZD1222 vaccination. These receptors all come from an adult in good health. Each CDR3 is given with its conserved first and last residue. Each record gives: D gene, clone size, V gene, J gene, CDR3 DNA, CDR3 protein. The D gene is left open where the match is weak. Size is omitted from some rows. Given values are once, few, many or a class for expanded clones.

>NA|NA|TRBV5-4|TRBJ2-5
TGTGCCAGCAGCACCGGGGGAGCGGAGACCCAGTACTTC
CASSTGGAETQYF
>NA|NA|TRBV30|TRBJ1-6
TGTGCCTGGAGTGAAGAGCCTAATTCACCCCTCCACTTT
CAWSEEPNSPLHF
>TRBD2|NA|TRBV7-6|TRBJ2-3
TGTGCCAGCAGCTTAGAAGCGGGGTTCACAGATACGCAGTATTTT
CASSLEAGFTDTQYF
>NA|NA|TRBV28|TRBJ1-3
TGTGCCAGCAGTTCGCCAGGGTTAAACACCATATATTTT
CASSSPGLNTIYF
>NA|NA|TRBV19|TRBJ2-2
TGTGCCAGTAGGGACGTGGACACACACACCGGGGAGCTGTTTTTT
CASRDVDTHTGELFF
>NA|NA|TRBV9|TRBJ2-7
TGTGCCAGCAGCATAGGGACGGGGAGCGGTACGTTGACCTACGAGCAGTACTTC
CASSIGTGSGTLTYEQYF
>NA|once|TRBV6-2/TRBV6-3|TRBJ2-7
TGTGCCAGCAGTTACAAGGGCTCCCTGAGGTACGAGCAGTACTTC
CASSYKGSLRYEQYF
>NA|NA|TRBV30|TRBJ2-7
TGTGCCTGGAGTGTACAGGTCTCCTACGAGCAGTACTTC
CAWSVQVSYEQYF
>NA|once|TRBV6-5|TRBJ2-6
TGTGCCAGCAGTTACGGCAGCACTGGGGCCAACGTCCTGACTTTC
CASSYGSTGANVLTF
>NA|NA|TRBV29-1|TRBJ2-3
TGCAGCGTTGGGGTACAGACCACAGATACGCAGTATTTT
CSVGVQTTDTQYF
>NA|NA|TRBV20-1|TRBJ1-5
TGCAGTGCCGGCGATCAGCCCCAGCATTTT
CSAGDQPQHF
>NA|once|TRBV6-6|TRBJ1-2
TGTGCCAGCAGCCCCCCCCGGCAGGTCCACTATGGCTACACCTTC
CASSPPRQVHYGYTF
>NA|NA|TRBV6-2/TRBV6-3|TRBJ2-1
TGTGCCAGCAGTTACGAGGGGGGGCGGAATGAGCAGTTCTTC
CASSYEGGRNEQFF
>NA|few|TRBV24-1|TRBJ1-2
TGTGCCACCAGTGATTTGGGAGGGGATGGCTACACCTTC
CATSDLGGDGYTF
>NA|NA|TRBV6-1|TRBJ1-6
TGTGCCAGCAGTGAAGCGAAACTCCTGTATCCACCCCTCCACTTT
CASSEAKLLYPPLHF
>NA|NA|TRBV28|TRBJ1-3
TGTGCCAGCAGGCCTCCGGGTGCGCGAGGAAACACCATATATTTT
CASRPPGARGNTIYF
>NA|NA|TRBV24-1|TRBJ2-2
TGTGCCACCAGTGATTTAAGCGACACCGGGGAGCTGTTTTTT
CATSDLSDTGELFF
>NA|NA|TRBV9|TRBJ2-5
TGTGCCAGCAGCGTAGGACAGAACCAAGAGACCCAGTACTTC
CASSVGQNQETQYF
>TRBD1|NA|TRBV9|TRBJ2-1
TGTGCCAGCAGCAGGGACAGTTACCATGAGCAGTTCTTC
CASSRDSYHEQFF
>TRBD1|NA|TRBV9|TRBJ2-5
TGTGCCAGCAGCCCTGGGGACAGGTCTCAAGAGACCCAGTACTTC
CASSPGDRSQETQYF
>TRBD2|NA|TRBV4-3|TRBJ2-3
TGCGCCAGCAGCCTCCACGGCTGGCGCGGGGGGGCCACAGATACGCAGTATTTT
CASSLHGWRGGATDTQYF
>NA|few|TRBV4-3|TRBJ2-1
TGCGCCAGCAGCCCGAGTGAGACTCCCTACAATGAGCAGTTCTTC
CASSPSETPYNEQFF
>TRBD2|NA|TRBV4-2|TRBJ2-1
TGTGCCAGCAGCCAAGATGGGATTGGGACTAGTTCATTGTACAATGAGCAGTTCTTC
CASSQDGIGTSSLYNEQFF
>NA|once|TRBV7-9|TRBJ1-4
TGTGCCAGCAGCCAACGCGGGGGAAGAGAGGAAAAACTGTTTTTT
CASSQRGGREEKLFF
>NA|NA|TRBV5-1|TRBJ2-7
TGCGCCAGCAGCTTGGCTCCGAACCGGTTTGCCTACGAGCAGTACTTC
CASSLAPNRFAYEQYF
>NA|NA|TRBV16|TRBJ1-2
TGTGCCAGCAGCCAATCGGTGACCGAAGGCTACACCTTC
CASSQSVTEGYTF
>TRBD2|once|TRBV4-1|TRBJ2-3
TGCGCCAGCAGCCGGACTAGCGCAGATACGCAGTATTTT
CASSRTSADTQYF
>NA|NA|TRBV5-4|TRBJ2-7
TGTGCCAGCAGCTTGGACCACGAGCAGTACTTC
CASSLDHEQYF
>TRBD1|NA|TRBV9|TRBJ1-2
TGTGCCAGCAGCGCAGCTTCCCAGGGGGCTAGCTATGGCTACACCTTC
CASSAASQGASYGYTF
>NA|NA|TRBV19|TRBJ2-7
TGTGCCAGTAGTCTCGAATACGGGACCGAGAGCTCCTACGAGCAGTACTTC
CASSLEYGTESSYEQYF
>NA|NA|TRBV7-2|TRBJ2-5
TGTGCCAGCAGCTTAGGGGTAGGCGGGGAGACCCAGTACTTC
CASSLGVGGETQYF
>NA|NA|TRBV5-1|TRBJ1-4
TGCGCCAGCAGCTTCAGTGGGGATAATGAAAAACTGTTTTTT
CASSFSGDNEKLFF
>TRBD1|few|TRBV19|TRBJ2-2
TGTGCCAGTAGTATAGGGCGGACAGGGGGCACCGGGGAGCTGTTTTTT
CASSIGRTGGTGELFF
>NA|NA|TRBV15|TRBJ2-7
TGTGCCACCAGCAGAGGCCCGGGAACCTACGAGCAGTACTTC
CATSRGPGTYEQYF
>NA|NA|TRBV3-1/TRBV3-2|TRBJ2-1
TGTGCCAGCAGCCAATCCGGGTATAACAATGAGCAGTTCTTC
CASSQSGYNNEQFF
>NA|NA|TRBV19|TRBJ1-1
TGTGCCAGTAGTATGACGAACACTGAAGCTTTCTTT
CASSMTNTEAFF
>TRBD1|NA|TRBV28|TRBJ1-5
TGTGCCAGCAGTTCTTTGGGACAGGGTAGAGATCAGCCCCAGCATTTT
CASSSLGQGRDQPQHF
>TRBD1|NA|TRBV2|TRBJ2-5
TGTGCCAGCAGCCGGGACAGCACTAGGGAGACCCAGTACTTC
CASSRDSTRETQYF
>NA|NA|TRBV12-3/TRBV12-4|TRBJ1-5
TGTGCCAGCAGTTTACGGGGTACTCAGCCCCAGCATTTT
CASSLRGTQPQHF
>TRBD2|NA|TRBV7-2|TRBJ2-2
TGTGCCAGCAGCATGCTAGCGGGGAACACCGGGGAGCTGTTTTTT
CASSMLAGNTGELFF
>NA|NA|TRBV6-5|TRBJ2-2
TGTGCCAGCAGTTACTTCCAGAACACCGGGGAGCTGTTTTTT
CASSYFQNTGELFF
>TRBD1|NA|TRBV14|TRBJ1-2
TGTGCCAGCAGCCAAGATCCAGGGGGTTACTATGGCTACACCTTC
CASSQDPGGYYGYTF
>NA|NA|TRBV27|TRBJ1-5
TGTGCCAGCAGTTTACAGGGCGGCAATCAGCCCCAGCATTTT
CASSLQGGNQPQHF
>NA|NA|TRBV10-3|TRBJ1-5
TGTGCCATCAGTGAGTTGCAGGGCCTCCAGCATTTT
CAISELQGLQHF
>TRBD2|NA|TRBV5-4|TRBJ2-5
TGTGCCAGCAACTTGGGGTTGCTAGCGGGACAACAAGAGACCCAGTACTTC
CASNLGLLAGQQETQYF
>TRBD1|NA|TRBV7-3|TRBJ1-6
TGTGCCAGCAGCTCGGGACAGGGGAATTCACCCCTCCACTTT
CASSSGQGNSPLHF
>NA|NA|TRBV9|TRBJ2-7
TGTGCCAGCAGCGTAGATGTCGGGGGACCCTACGAGCAGTACTTC
CASSVDVGGPYEQYF
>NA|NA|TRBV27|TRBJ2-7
TGTGCCAGCAGTTTCGGGGGCCTTTACTACGAGCAGTACTTC
CASSFGGLYYEQYF
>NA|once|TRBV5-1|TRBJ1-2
TGCGCCAGCAGGGAAAGTGAGGCTAACTATGGCTACACCTTC
CASRESEANYGYTF
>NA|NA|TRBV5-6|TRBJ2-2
TGTGCCCCCACGGACATCTGGGGACCCGGGGAGCTGTTTTTT
CAPTDIWGPGELFF
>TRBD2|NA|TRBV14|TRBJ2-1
TGTGCCAGCAGCCAAGTCGCTAGCGGGGTAACCTACAATGAGCAGTTCTTC
CASSQVASGVTYNEQFF
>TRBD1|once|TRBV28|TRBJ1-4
TGTGCCAGCAGTCCCGGGACAGGGTCTTTGCCTAATGAAAAACTGTTTTTT
CASSPGTGSLPNEKLFF
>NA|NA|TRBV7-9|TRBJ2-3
TGTGCCAGCAGCTTGGGGGGGGCGATAGGCACAGATACGCAGTATTTT
CASSLGGAIGTDTQYF
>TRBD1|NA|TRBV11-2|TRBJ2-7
TGTGCCAGCAGCTTTCAGGGGGCAGACGAGCAGTACTTC
CASSFQGADEQYF
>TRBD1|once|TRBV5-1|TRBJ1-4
TGCGCCAGCAGCCCGACAGGGGCTAATGAAAAACTGTTTTTT
CASSPTGANEKLFF
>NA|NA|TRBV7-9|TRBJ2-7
TGTGCCAGCAGCTCCGCGGCCTACGAGCAGTACTTC
CASSSAAYEQYF
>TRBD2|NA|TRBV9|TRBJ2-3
TGTGCCAGCAGCGTAGATTACCGGACTAGCGGGGAAACAGATACGCAGTATTTT
CASSVDYRTSGETDTQYF
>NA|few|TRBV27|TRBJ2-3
TGTGCCAGCAGTTCGAATCTCCCTACAGAAAAGACGCAGTATTTT
CASSSNLPTEKTQYF
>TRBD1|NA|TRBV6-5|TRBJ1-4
TGTGCCAGCAGCGGGACAGGGGTTAATGAAAAACTGTTTTTT
CASSGTGVNEKLFF